The clone carrying this TCR beta chain was observed a few times. Its antigen remains unidentified. Preparation of the TCRbeta library used unique molecular identifiers. TCRdb analysed the PCR reads with MiXCR anew, one entry per CDR3 protein. The sample lists about 240,000 distinct CDR3 sequences; about 23% were seen once. This specimen comes from a study of T-cell reconstitution after alpha-beta-depleted transplantation in children. The study, taken as a whole, reports: Day-60 TCRbeta diversity that was high in some patients was derived from surviving recipient T cells and thymic progenitors. As was reported, about two months after transplant, alpha-beta T cells came from several hundred expanded graft clones. When one year had passed after transplant, most T-cell counts and diversity came from newly produced T cells.

The receptor was derived from a girl aged 2-9 years with Fanconi anemia, due to receive a stem cell transplant. Sample: PBMCs, taken before TCRalphabeta/CD19-depleted stem cell transplant.

DNA of the CDR3: TGCAGCGTTGCCCCAGACAGTAACTACGAGCAGTACTTC. Its translation: CSVAPDSNYEQYF. This sequence joins TRBV29-1 and TRBJ2-7; D might be TRBD1 (5 bases). The CDR3 is made up of 13 amino acids. The V and J ends lost 4 bases and 3 bases respectively, with 13 bases between them. The germline V gene encodes CDR1 SQVTM and CDR2 ANQGSEA.